This TCR beta chain stems from a study of neurological immune-mediated disorders. PBMCs stored at -80 C, numbering 2 million, were the origin of the unsorted libraries. The cDNA came from 5'RACE, which used 10-nucleotide random UMIs. TCRdb re-called the 5' RACE reads through MiXCR, storing one row per CDR3 protein. The data hold roughly 56,000 distinct CDR3 sequences, with over 10% observed a single time. The CDR3 is made up of 15 amino acids. The V end lost 5 bases, the J end lost 6 bases, and 14 bases lay between the germline ends. J is TRBJ1-6 and V is TRBV12-3 or TRBV12-4; D remains ambiguous. The sequenced material came from PBMCs. The TCR comes from a man in his sixties in good health. The CDR3: CASSTYRNSNSPLHF. The CDR3, as DNA: TGTGCCAGCAGTACGTACAGAAATTCTAATTCACCCCTCCACTTT.